This T cell receptor (beta chain) appears in the sequencing data of a study of glioma-infiltrating T cells after dendritic cell vaccination. Study as a whole: Autologous tumor lysate was loaded overnight onto monocyte-derived dendritic cells grown seven days with IL-4 and GM-CSF.

The time point: after dendritic cell vaccination, including at tumor progression/relapse. Fresh-frozen tumor tissue and more than two years of survival data were available for all. As to this clone: One junction end disagrees with the germline gene, perhaps due to a read error.

Germline CDR1 and CDR2: GTSNPN and SVGIG (reference sequence). The CDR3 has 15 residues. Amplification used 60 V beta primers and 13 J beta primers. The data were produced by immunoSEQ multiplex PCR, yet TCRdb's version contains in-frame clones alone and is incomplete. There are 50,000 to 70,000 clones in the sample; about four fifths occur only once, and about 15% lies in the top ten. The sequence was obtained from a human donor with glioblastoma. The chain carries TRBV30 and TRBJ1-1; 7 bases line up with TRBD1. The specimen comprised blood, sampled after dendritic cell vaccination. CDR3 sequence reads: CAWGVIRAGGTEAFF. DNA of the CDR3: TGTGCCTGGGGTGTAATTCGGGCAGGGGGCACTGAAGCTTTCTTT.